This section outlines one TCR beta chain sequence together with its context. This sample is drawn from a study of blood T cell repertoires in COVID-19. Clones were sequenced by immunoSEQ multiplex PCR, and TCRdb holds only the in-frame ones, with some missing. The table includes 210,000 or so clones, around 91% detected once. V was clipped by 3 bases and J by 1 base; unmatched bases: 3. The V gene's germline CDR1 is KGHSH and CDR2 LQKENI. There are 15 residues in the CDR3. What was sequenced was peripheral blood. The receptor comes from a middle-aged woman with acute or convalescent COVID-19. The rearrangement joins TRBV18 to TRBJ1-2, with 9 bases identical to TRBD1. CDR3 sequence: CASSPGQGINYGYTF. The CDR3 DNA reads TGTGCCAGCTCACCGGGACAGGGAATTAACTATGGCTACACCTTC.